This T cell receptor (beta chain) comes out of a study of post-analysis software for immune sequencing data. Study-wide results and limits: In multiple sclerosis, normalized Chao1 diversity was significantly below that of controls. In patients, TRBV5-6, TRBV5-1 and TRBV20-1 belonged to several TRBV segments found more frequently than in controls.

Points on this clonotype: Its matching antigen is unknown.

V gave up 2 bases and J gave up 5 bases; unmatched junction bases: 10. Looked up from germline, CDR1 is DFQATT and CDR2 is SNEGSKA (reference sequence). This CDR3 has 16 residues. Unique molecular identifiers were carried by the TCR beta cDNA libraries. TCRdb redid the calling of the PCR reads with MiXCR, one entry per CDR3 protein. The table lists some 500,000 distinct CDR3 sequences, 40% to 55% of them singletons. The chain has TRBV20-1 and TRBJ1-5, with 9 positions matching TRBD1. This sequence originates from a girl aged 5 to 17 with multiple sclerosis. The specimen was blood. CDR3 loop: CSARRPGTGFHQPQHF. In DNA, the CDR3 is TGCAGTGCTAGACGTCCCGGGACAGGGTTCCATCAGCCCCAGCATTTT.